These 11 T cell receptor beta chains were sequenced from one sample in a study of blood T cell repertoires in COVID-19 (dated by TCRdb to between 2020 and 2021). Libraries were prepared through the immunoSEQ multiplex PCR assay. The clones in this table, taken by TCRdb from immuneACCESS, are in-frame only. Not every clone is retained; where verified, under half of the shortfall comes from an unresolved V gene, and the cause of the rest is unknown. This sample holds about 260,000 clones; 70% to 90% were observed only once. 2% to 2.5% of the sample is in the top ten clones. The sample consisted of peripheral blood. The receptors stem from a woman between 50 and 59 years old with acute or convalescent COVID-19.

This CDR3 is CASTAGRTGATQYF. In DNA form, the CDR3 reads TGTGCCAGTACGGCTGGGAGAACAGGGGCGACCCAGTACTTC. The rearrangement links TRBV19 to TRBJ2-5, with 7 bases that match TRBD1. V lost 7 bases, J lost 7 bases, and 12 bases stayed unmatched. This CDR3 spans 14 amino acids. Germline CDR1 and CDR2: LNHDA and SQIVND (reference sequence).

The gene calls are TRBV6-5 and TRBJ1-5; TRBD1 agrees at 8 bases. This CDR3 has 15 residues. V shed 10 bases, J shed 6 bases, and the junction held 14 bases outside the gene matches. CDR1 MNHEY and CDR2 SVGAGI come from the germline V gene. The CDR3 sequence: CATSGQATAGQPQHF. In DNA form, the CDR3 reads TGTGCCACCTCGGGACAGGCTACAGCGGGTCAGCCCCAGCATTTT.

The CDR3 sequence: CASSLEVSGREQYF. The CDR3, as DNA: TGTGCCAGCAGTTTAGAAGTCAGCGGGCGCGAGCAGTACTTC. This chain connects TRBV27 to TRBJ2-7; D perhaps matches TRBD2 (6 bases). Germline V gene lookup returns CDR1 MNHEY and CDR2 SMNVEV (reference sequence). With 2 bases removed from V and 6 bases from J, the gap between germline ends came to 14 bases. The CDR3 is 14 amino acids.

This chain uses TRBV6-5 with TRBJ2-5; 8 bases match TRBD1. With V trimmed by 4 bases and J by 3 bases, 10 bases remained unmatched. This CDR3 has 16 residues. Germline V lookup: CDR1 MNHEY, CDR2 SVGAGI. CDR3 sequence (DNA): TGTGCCAGCAGTTCGGTCCACAGGGGGACGAAAGAGACCCAGTACTTC. Translated: CASSSVHRGTKETQYF.

This rearrangement joins TRBV4-1 to TRBJ2-7; 10 bases align to TRBD2. This CDR3 is 16 amino acids long. The V segment lost 5 bases and the J segment 7 bases; nucleotides outside the gene matches: 14. Per germline, CDR1 MGHRA and CDR2 YSYEKL. DNA of the CDR3: TGCGCCAGCAGCTTGGGGCTAGCGGGAGTGTCTGGGGAGCAGTACTTC. Encoded protein: CASSLGLAGVSGEQYF.

The CDR3 region has the DNA TGTGCCAGTAGTACGCGACGGACAGGGTATCAGCCCCAGCATTTT. Its translation is CASSTRRTGYQPQHF. This rearrangement joins TRBV19 to TRBJ1-5, with 8 bases that match TRBD1. CDR3 length: 15 residues. Germline V gene data show CDR1 as LNHDA and CDR2 as SQIVND (reference sequence). With 4 bases clipped from V and 5 bases from J, the junction kept 7 bases outside the gene matches.

The rearrangement joins TRBV5-1 to TRBJ2-3; 7 nucleotides line up with TRBD2. This CDR3 contains 13 residues. In germline, CDR1 is SGHRS, CDR2 YFSETQ. Trimming took 4 bases from V and 2 from J; bases not matched to a gene: 1. CDR3: CASSRDYTDTQYF. The CDR3 DNA follows: TGCGCCAGCAGCCGGGACTACACAGATACGCAGTATTTT.

V usage is TRBV6-4 and J usage is TRBJ2-7; tentatively, D is TRBD2 (6 bases). CDR3 length equals 13 residues. Germline CDR1 and CDR2: MRHNA and SNTAGT. The germline V and J ends were trimmed by 4 bases and 9 bases, with 16 bases remaining between them. DNA of the CDR3: TGTGCCAGCAGTGTCTATCGGGACTCCCTGCAGTACTTC. The encoded protein is CASSVYRDSLQYF.

V is TRBV7-8 and J is TRBJ2-2; 9 bases fit TRBD2. V trimming: 2 bases; J trimming: 6 bases; junction bases outside the gene matches: 4. The V gene's germline CDR1 is SGHVS and CDR2 FQNEAQ. There are 15 residues in the CDR3. The CDR3 region is CASSLWLAGAGELFF. The CDR3 bases are TGTGCCAGCAGCTTATGGTTAGCGGGAGCCGGGGAGCTGTTTTTT.

The V call is TRBV12-1, the J call TRBJ2-2; TRBD2 reflects the table's D call only, with no check against the DNA. TRBV12-1 is a known pseudogene. The CDR3 spans 15 residues. CDR3 nucleotide sequence: TGTGCCAGCAGCTTTGGGAGGGGTGACACCGGGGAGCTGTTTTTT. It translates to CASSFGRGDTGELFF.

This clone was found a few times. The chain links TRBV24-1 to TRBJ1-2; 9 bases are a match to TRBD1. The germline V gene encodes CDR1 KGHDR and CDR2 SFDVKD. The trim removed 5 bases at V and 8 bases at J, leaving 11 bases unmatched. The CDR3 contains 15 residues. CDR3 amino acids: CATSVFRDRVRGYTF. The CDR3 coding sequence is TGTGCCACCAGTGTCTTCCGGGACAGGGTGAGGGGCTACACCTTC.